The 5 T cell receptor beta chains below all came from one sample that was sequenced in a study of blood T cells in healthy people across ages. The use of a sample-barcoded 5' primer and a J-beta primer mix characterized a second PCR of about 6 to 11 cycles. TCRdb passed the 5' RACE reads through MiXCR, listing each CDR3 protein once. This table has 800,000 or so distinct CDR3 sequences, 62% appearing once. Sequencing used blood. Receptors were obtained from a man younger than 40 in good health.

In its sample, this clonotype was seen many times. This chain connects TRBV4-2 to TRBJ2-1; TRBD2 matches at 7 bases. Germline lookup yields CDR1 LGHNA and CDR2 YNFKEQ. The length of the CDR3 is 16 residues. V lost 1 base to trimming and J lost 2 bases; unmatched junction nucleotides: 5. As DNA, the CDR3 is TGTGCCAGCAGCCAAGGAGGAGCGGGGACCTACAATGAGCAGTTCTTC. Translating gives CASSQGGAGTYNEQFF.

The V and J genes are TRBV24-1 and TRBJ2-5; either TRBD1 or TRBD2 may fit D (6 bases each). The CDR3 has 15 residues. From germline, CDR1 is KGHDR and CDR2 SFDVKD. The V end was cut by 1 base, the J end by 4 bases, with 12 bases between. CDR3: CATSDLRTGAETQYF. Here the CDR3 DNA reads TGTGCCACCAGTGATTTAAGGACGGGGGCAGAGACCCAGTACTTC.

The rearrangement joins TRBV7-3 to TRBJ2-2; D gene ambiguous. V was trimmed by 5 bases and J by 4 bases, leaving 14 bases between them. Germline V gives CDR1 SGHTA, CDR2 FQGTGA. The CDR3 runs to 15 residues. The CDR3 region has the DNA TGTGCCAGCAGCCACGGGCTAGTGGCCACCGGGGAGCTGTTTTTT. Encoded protein: CASSHGLVATGELFF.

The chain couples TRBV29-1 to TRBJ2-7; TRBD2 matches 8 bases. The DNA matches TRBJ2-4 better at its end, which makes the J call doubtful. The CDR3 length is 13 residues. The germline CDR1 and CDR2 sequences are SQVTM and ANQGSEA. CDR3 DNA sequence: TGCAGCGTTACCCGGGGGGGGCAAAACATTCAGTACTTC. Amino acids: CSVTRGGQNIQYF.

This sequence joins TRBV2 and TRBJ1-2; D unclear. The CDR3 length is 14 residues. CDR1 is SNHLY and CDR2 is FYNNEI in the germline V gene. Trimming took off 2 bases at V and 5 bases at J, with 12 bases between the two ends. The CDR3 DNA reads TGTGCCAGCAGTGAACCAAGGACGGAATATGGCTACACCTTC. This encodes CASSEPRTEYGYTF.